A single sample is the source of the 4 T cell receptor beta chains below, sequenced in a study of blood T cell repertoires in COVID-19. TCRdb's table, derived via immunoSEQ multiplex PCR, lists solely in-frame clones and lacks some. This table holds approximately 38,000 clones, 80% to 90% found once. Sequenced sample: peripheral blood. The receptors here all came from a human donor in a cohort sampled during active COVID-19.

The CDR3 is CASSPRQNYGYTF. Here the CDR3 DNA reads TGTGCCAGCAGTCCGCGACAGAACTATGGCTACACCTTC. The rearrangement joins TRBV2 to TRBJ1-2; possible D gene TRBD1, 5 bases. The length of the CDR3 is 13 residues. Germline loops: CDR1 SNHLY, CDR2 FYNNEI. Trimming removed 5 bases from V and 2 bases from J, with 9 bases in between.

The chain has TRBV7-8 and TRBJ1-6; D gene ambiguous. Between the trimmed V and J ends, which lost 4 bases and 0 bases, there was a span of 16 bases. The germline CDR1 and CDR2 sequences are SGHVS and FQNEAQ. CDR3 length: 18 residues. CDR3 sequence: CASSSRPLTSSYNSPLHF. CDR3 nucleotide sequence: TGTGCCAGCAGCTCTAGACCCCTCACAAGCTCCTATAATTCACCCCTCCACTTT.

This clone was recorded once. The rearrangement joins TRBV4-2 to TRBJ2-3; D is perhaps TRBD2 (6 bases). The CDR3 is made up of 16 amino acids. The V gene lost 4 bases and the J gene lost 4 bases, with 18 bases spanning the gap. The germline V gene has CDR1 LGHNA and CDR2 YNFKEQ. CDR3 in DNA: TGTGCCAGCAGCCTCCGCCCGGGGGAAGGCGCAGATACGCAGTATTTT. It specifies CASSLRPGEGADTQYF.

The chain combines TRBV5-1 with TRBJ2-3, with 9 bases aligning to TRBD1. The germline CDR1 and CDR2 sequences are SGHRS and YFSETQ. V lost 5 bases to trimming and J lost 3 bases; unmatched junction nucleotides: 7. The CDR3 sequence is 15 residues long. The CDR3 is CASSQRTGVTDTQYF. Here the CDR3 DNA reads TGCGCCAGCAGTCAGAGGACAGGGGTTACAGATACGCAGTATTTT.